This is a list of T cell receptor beta chains from one sample in a study of blood T cells in healthy people across ages. TCRdb independently ran MiXCR on the 5' RACE reads; one entry per CDR3 protein. The repertoire includes some 1.5 million distinct CDR3 sequences, about 28% of them detected once, and 6.5% to 8.5% sits in the top ten. Input material: blood. These receptors originate from a woman in her twenties or thirties in good health. Both conserved end residues are trimmed from each CDR3. Each record gives: V gene, CDR3 protein.

TRBV7-2,ASSPWTSGGWEQY
TRBV29-1,SVSRASGVTDTQY
TRBV28,ASTPLQDSSNQPQH
TRBV15,ATSGWTSGVQETQY
TRBV12-5,ASGSAPGQYEHT
TRBV6-4,ASSAFVGYEQY
TRBV3-1,ASQGSRNIQY
TRBV6-4,ASSDAQGKWDNEQF
TRBV29-1,STLTDFHGYT
TRBV5-1,ASSQGQPNQPQH
TRBV20-1,SAPLGLGYGYT
TRBV7-9,ASSPGGWGNQPQH
TRBV3-1,ASSKGQELYEQY
TRBV2,ASSERTTSYEQY
TRBV5-1,ASSMQGYTEAF
TRBV9,ASSVTTTNTGELF
TRBV7-2,ASSLLLAGLAGVNEQF
TRBV7-6,ASSLGGLAGVGQY
TRBV4-1,ASSRQGQGISYEQY
TRBV6-1,ASSEAPGNYGYT
TRBV5-4,ASSWGRREGSYEQY
TRBV12-3/TRBV12-4,ASSMTVLNTEAF
TRBV7-2,ASSSQPGLASDTQY
TRBV3-1,ASRRLHQETQY
TRBV6-5,ASSYRGRGEAF
TRBV7-2,ASSLEGEAGNTDTQY
TRBV7-6,ASSLGAAGGTSGANVLT
TRBV20-1,SARDRGVTDTQY
TRBV20-1,SALRPSFTDTQY
TRBV3-1,ASGQDSNRQETQY
TRBV7-8,ASSPSSGTHEQY
TRBV7-6,ASSLEYRSYEQY
TRBV7-9,ASSPGGQGYHQPQH
TRBV2,ASKYGGPGDTQY
TRBV7-9,ASSLVQGNIQY
TRBV7-6,ASSSWGKKAREQY
TRBV5-6,ASSNPGQGWFGEKLF
TRBV5-1,ASSWGTDLSEQY
TRBV7-2,ASSGPGGEQY
TRBV20-1,SASVSGANVLT
TRBV9,ASSEQGDNEKLF
TRBV5-1,ASSSGLAGVETQY
TRBV7-9,ASSTGAGDTQY
TRBV6-1,ASSKQLPSMAPGNIQY
TRBV18,ASSPTVLRTDTQY
TRBV4-2,ASSQEPGSEQY
TRBV20-1,SAPEETQY
TRBV5-1,ASRRLTGGPEAF
TRBV18,ASSPPAAGGPHEQF
TRBV6-1,ASSDTKLF
TRBV6-2/TRBV6-3,AGNTFYNEQF
TRBV5-1,ASSLSPRNEQF
TRBV20-1,SAVTAGINYGYT
TRBV27,ASSPHVPYSGFLSYEQY
TRBV15,ATSREAKMGYEQY